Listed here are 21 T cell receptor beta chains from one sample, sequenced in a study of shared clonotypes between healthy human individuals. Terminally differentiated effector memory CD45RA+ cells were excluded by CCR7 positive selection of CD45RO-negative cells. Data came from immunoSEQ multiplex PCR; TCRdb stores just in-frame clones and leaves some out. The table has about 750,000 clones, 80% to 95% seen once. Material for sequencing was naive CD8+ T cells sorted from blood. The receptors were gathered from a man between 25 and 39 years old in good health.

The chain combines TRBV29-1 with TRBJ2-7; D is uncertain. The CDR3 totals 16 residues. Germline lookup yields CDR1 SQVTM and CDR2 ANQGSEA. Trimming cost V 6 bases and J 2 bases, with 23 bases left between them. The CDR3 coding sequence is TGCAGCGTGGTCTATACCGACACTCTTATTGCCTACGAGCAGTACTTC. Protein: CSVVYTDTLIAYEQYF.

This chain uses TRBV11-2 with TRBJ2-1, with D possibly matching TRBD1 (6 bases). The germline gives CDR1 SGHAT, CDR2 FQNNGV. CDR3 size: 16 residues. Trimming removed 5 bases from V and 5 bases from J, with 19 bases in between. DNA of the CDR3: TGTGCCAGCAGCCGTATAGCAGGACAGAGAAACAATGAGCAGTTCTTC. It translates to CASSRIAGQRNNEQFF.

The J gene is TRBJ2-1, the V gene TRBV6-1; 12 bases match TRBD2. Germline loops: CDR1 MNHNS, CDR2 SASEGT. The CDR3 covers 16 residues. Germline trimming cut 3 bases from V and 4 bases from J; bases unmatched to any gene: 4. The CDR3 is CASSETSGRAYNEQFF. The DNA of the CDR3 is TGTGCCAGCAGTGAGACTAGCGGGAGAGCTTACAATGAGCAGTTCTTC.

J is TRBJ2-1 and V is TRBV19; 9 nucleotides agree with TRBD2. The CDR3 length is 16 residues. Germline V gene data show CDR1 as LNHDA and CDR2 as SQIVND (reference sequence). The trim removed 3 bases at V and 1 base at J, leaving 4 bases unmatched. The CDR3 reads CASSIDSGSSYNEQFF. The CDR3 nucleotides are TGTGCCAGTAGTATCGATAGCGGGAGTTCCTACAATGAGCAGTTCTTC.

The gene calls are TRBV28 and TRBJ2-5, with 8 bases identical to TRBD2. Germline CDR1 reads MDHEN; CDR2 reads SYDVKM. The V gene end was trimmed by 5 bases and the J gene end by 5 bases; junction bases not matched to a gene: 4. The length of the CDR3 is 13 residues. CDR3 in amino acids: CASSSGSRETQYF. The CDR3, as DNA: TGTGCCAGCAGTAGCGGGAGCAGGGAGACCCAGTACTTC.

CDR3 nucleotides: TGCAGCGTTGAAAAACAGGGCCACGAGCAGTACTTC. Its protein product is CSVEKQGHEQYF. The chain couples TRBV29-1 to TRBJ2-7; TRBD1 is a possible D gene (6 bases). Trimming stripped 2 bases from V and 5 bases from J, with 10 bases between. This CDR3 is built from 12 residues. Germline loops: CDR1 SQVTM, CDR2 ANQGSEA.

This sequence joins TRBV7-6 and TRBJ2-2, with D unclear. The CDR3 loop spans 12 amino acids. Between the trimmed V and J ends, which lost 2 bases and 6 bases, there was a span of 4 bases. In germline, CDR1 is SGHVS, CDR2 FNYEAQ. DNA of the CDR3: TGTGCCAGCAGCTTATGGGCCGGGGAGCTGTTTTTT. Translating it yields CASSLWAGELFF.

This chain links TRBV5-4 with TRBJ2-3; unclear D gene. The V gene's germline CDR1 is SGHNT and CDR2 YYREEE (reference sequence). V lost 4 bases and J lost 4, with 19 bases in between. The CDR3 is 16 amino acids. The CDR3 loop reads CASSPDEGREADTQYF. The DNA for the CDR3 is TGTGCCAGCAGCCCGGACGAAGGAAGAGAGGCAGATACGCAGTATTTT.

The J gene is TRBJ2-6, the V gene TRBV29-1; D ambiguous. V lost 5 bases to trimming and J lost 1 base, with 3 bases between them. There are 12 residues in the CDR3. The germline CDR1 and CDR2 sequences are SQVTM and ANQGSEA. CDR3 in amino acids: CSVQSGANVLTF. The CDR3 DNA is TGCAGCGTTCAGTCTGGGGCCAACGTCCTGACTTTC.

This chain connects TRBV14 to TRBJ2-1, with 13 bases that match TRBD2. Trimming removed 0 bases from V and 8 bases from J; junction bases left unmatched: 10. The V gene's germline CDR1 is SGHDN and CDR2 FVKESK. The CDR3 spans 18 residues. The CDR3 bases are TGTGCCAGCAGCCAAGATGCTCGGGGACTAGCGGGAAGGGATGAGCAGTTCTTC. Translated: CASSQDARGLAGRDEQFF.

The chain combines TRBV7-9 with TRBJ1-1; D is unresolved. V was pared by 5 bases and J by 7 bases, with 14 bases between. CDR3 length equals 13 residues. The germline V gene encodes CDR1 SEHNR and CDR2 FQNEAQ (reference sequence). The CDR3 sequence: CASSPPGDYEAFF. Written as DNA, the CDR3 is TGTGCCAGCAGCCCTCCCGGGGATTATGAAGCTTTCTTT.

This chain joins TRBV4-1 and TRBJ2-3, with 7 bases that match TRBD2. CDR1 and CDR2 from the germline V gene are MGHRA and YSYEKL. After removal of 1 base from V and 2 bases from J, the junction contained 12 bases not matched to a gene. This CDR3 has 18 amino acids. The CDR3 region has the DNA TGCGCCAGCAGCCAAGGGTTTGAACTAGCGTTAAACACAGATACGCAGTATTTT. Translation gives CASSQGFELALNTDTQYF.

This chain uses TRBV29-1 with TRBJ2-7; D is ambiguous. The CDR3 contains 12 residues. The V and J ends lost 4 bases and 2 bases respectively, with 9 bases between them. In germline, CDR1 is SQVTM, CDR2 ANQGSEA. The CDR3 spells CSVVGNTYEQYF. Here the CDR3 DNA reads TGCAGCGTTGTGGGTAACACCTACGAGCAGTACTTC.

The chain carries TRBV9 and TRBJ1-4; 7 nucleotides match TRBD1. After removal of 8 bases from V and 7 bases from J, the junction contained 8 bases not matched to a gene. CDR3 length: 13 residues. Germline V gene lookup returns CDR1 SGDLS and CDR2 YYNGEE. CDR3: CASSTGFGEKLFF. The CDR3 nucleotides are TGTGCCAGTTCGACAGGGTTCGGTGAAAAACTGTTTTTT.

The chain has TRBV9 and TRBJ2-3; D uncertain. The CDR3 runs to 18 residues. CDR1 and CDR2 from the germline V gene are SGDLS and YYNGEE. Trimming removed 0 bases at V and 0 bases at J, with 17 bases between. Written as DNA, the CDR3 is TGTGCCAGCAGCGTAGGATGGCGCCCCGTAGCTAGCACAGATACGCAGTATTTT. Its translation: CASSVGWRPVASTDTQYF.

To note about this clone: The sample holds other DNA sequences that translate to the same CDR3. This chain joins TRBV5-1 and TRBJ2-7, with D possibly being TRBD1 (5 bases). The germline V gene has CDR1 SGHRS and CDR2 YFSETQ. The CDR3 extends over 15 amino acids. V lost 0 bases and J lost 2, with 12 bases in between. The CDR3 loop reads CASSLGTGPTYEQYF. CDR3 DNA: TGCGCCAGCAGCTTGGGCACAGGACCGACCTACGAGCAGTACTTC.

The CDR3 loop reads CASSPQRGTSRPDTQYF. CDR3 bases: TGTGCCAGCAGCCCTCAGCGGGGGACTAGTCGCCCAGATACGCAGTATTTT. The rearrangement joins TRBV7-6 to TRBJ2-3, with 8 bases aligning to TRBD2. CDR3 size: 17 residues. The germline gives CDR1 SGHVS, CDR2 FNYEAQ. V trimming: 5 bases; J trimming: 4 bases; junction bases outside the gene matches: 14.

CDR3: CSVLPDSYEQYF. The CDR3 DNA reads as TGCAGCGTCCTCCCTGACAGCTACGAGCAGTACTTC. The J gene is TRBJ2-7, the V gene TRBV29-1, with a weak D call TRBD1 (5 bases). V was shortened by 6 bases and J by 3 bases, with 12 bases between the two germline ends. The length of the CDR3 is 12 residues. Germline V gene lookup returns CDR1 SQVTM and CDR2 ANQGSEA.

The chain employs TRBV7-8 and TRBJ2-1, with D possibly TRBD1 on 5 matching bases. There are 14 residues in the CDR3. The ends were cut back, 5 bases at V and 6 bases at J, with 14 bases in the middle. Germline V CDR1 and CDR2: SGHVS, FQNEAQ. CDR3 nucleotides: TGTGCCAGCAGCCCTATAAGTACAGGCAATGAGCAGTTCTTC. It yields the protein CASSPISTGNEQFF.

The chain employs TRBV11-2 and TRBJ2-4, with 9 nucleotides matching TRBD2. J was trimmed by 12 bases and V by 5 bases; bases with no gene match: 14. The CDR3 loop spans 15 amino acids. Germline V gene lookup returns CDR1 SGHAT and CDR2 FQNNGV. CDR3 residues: CASSLSRNPSGTQYF. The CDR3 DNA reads TGTGCCAGCAGCCTATCAAGGAATCCTAGCGGGACTCAGTACTTC.

CDR3 sequence: CASSYSRKGANYGYTF. Here the CDR3 DNA reads TGTGCCAGCAGTTACTCCCGCAAGGGGGCAAACTATGGCTACACCTTC. This chain links TRBV6-5 with TRBJ1-2; 7 nucleotides align to TRBD1. V gave up 0 bases and J gave up 2 bases; unmatched junction bases: 6. The germline V gene has CDR1 MNHEY and CDR2 SVGAGI. The CDR3 contains 16 residues.